This T cell receptor beta chain emerged from a study of blood T cell repertoires in COVID-19. In the authors' workflow: The authors estimated nucleated cell counts from reference gene primer amplification. Repertoires were generated with immunoSEQ multiplex PCR, while TCRdb's copy carries only in-frame clones and drops some. That table supplies the V and J calls and clone size; D and trimming were determined from the DNA. The data show about 38,000 clones, more than 70% seen once. V was clipped by 3 bases and J by 2 bases, with 13 bases between them. This CDR3 has 15 amino acids. Looked up from germline, CDR1 is KGHSH and CDR2 is LQKENI. This clone has only one observation.

The sequence came from a man aged 65-85 years with active COVID-19. The specimen was peripheral blood. This sequence joins TRBV18 and TRBJ2-5; D may be TRBD2 (6 bases). The DNA of the CDR3 is TGTGCCAGCTCACCCCAGGGACTTGCACAAGAGACCCAGTACTTC. This encodes CASSPQGLAQETQYF.